This T cell receptor (beta chain) came from a study of cytomegalovirus exposure and HLA in healthy donors. The primer mix had 60 Vbeta and 13 Jbeta primers. Generated by immunoSEQ multiplex PCR, the TCRdb table keeps only in-frame clones and is missing some. The repertoire has roughly 170,000 clones, 65% to 90% of them found once; the top ten carry approximately 1.2%. Germline-derived CDR1 and CDR2 are MNHNS and SASEGT. This CDR3 has 14 amino acids. The V gene lost 4 bases and the J gene lost 4 bases, with 13 bases spanning the gap. The sequencing input was PBMCs. This chain links TRBV6-1 with TRBJ1-2, with D unclear. This TCR was sampled from a girl aged 2-15 years in good health and CMV-seropositive. DNA of the CDR3: TGTGCCAGCAGTGCCCAACCTGGAGGCTATGGCTACACCTTC. Encoded protein: CASSAQPGGYGYTF.